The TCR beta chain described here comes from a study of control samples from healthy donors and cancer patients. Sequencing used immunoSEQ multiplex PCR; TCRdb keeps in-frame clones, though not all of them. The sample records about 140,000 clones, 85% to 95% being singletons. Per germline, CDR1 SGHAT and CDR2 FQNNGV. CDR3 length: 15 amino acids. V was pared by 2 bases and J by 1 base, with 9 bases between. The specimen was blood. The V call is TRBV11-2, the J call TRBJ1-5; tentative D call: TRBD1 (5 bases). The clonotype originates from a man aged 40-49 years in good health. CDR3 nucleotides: TGTGCCAGCAGCTTATCTCAGGGAAGCAATCAGCCCCAGCATTTT. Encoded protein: CASSLSQGSNQPQHF.